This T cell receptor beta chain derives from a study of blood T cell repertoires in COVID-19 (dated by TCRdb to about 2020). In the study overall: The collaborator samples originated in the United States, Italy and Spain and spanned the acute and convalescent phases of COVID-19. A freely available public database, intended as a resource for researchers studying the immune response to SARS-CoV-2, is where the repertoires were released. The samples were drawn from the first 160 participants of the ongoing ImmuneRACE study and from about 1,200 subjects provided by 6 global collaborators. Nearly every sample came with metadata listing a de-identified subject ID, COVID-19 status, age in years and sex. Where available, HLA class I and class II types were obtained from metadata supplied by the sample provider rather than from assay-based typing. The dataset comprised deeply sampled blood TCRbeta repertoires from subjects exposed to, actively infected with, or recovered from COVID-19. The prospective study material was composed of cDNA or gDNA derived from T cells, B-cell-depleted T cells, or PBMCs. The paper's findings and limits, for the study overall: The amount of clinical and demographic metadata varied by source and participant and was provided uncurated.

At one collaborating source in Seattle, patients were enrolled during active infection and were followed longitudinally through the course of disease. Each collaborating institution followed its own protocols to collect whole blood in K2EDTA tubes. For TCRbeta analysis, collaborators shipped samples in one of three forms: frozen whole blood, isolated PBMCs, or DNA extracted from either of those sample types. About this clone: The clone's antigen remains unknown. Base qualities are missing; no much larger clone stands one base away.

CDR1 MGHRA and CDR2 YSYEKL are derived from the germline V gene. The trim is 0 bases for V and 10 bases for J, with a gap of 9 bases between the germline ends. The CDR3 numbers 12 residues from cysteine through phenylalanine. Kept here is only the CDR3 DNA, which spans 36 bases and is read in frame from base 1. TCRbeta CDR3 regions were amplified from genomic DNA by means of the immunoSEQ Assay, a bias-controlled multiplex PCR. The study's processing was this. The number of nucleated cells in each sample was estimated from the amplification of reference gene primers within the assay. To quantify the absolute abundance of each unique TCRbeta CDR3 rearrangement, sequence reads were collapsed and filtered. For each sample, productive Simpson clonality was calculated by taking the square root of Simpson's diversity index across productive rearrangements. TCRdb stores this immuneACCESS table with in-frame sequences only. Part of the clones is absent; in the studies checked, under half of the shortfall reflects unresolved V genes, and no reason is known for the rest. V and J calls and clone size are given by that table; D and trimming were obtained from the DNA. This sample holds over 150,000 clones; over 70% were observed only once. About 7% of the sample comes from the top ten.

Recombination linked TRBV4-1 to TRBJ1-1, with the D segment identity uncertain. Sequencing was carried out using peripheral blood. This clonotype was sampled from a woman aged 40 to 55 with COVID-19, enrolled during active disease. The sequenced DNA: TGCGCCAGCAGCCAAGACGGTGCGCGAGCTTTCTTT. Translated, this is CASSQDGARAFF.